A single TCR beta chain is shown here with its context. These data are taken from a study of blood T cell repertoires in COVID-19. Here immunoSEQ multiplex PCR was the method, and the copy in TCRdb shows in-frame clones only, minus some. This sample yields 150,000 to 170,000 clones, of which around 85% are seen a single time; roughly 0.62% belongs to the top ten. Germline V lookup: CDR1 LGHDT, CDR2 YNNKEL (reference sequence). CDR3 size: 16 residues. Trimming pared 1 base from V and 1 base from J, leaving 13 bases between. Specimen: peripheral blood. This sequence originates from a man aged 60 to 75 with COVID-19, enrolled during active disease. V gene TRBV3-1 (or the pseudogene TRBV3-2) combines with J gene TRBJ1-1; D gene unclear. CDR3 region: CASSQVYVDKNTEAFF. The CDR3 region has the DNA TGTGCCAGCAGCCAAGTTTATGTAGATAAGAACACTGAAGCTTTCTTT.